The next 11 T cell receptor beta chains were all read from a single sample in a study of blood T cell repertoires in COVID-19. Sequencing was performed with immunoSEQ multiplex PCR; in TCRdb, only in-frame clones are kept and a portion is missing. The repertoire consists of approximately 230,000 clones, with about 85% occurring once and the leading ten covering 3% to 3.5%. Sequenced sample: peripheral blood. The receptors here all came from a man younger than 35 with active or convalescent COVID-19.

The chain's CDR3 is CASSLGQGPAGYTF. The CDR3 DNA reads as TGCGCCAGCAGCTTAGGACAGGGGCCGGCTGGCTACACCTTC. This chain joins TRBV5-1 and TRBJ1-2; 9 bases line up with TRBD1. This CDR3 spans 14 amino acids. Germline V lookup: CDR1 SGHRS, CDR2 YFSETQ. Germline trimming cut 2 bases from V and 7 bases from J; bases unmatched to any gene: 6.

The rearrangement uses TRBV7-2 and TRBJ1-2; 7 nucleotides agree with TRBD1. J lost 4 bases, V lost 3 bases, and 8 bases had no gene match. The CDR3 is made up of 15 amino acids. Germline loops: CDR1 SGHTA, CDR2 FQGNSA. As DNA, the CDR3 is TGTGCCAGCAGCTTCGAGACAGGGCTTCCCTATGGCTACACCTTC. This translates into CASSFETGLPYGYTF.

The chain carries TRBV10-3 and TRBJ2-3; the D gene is possibly TRBD2 (6 bases). Germline CDR1 is ENHRY and CDR2 is SYGVKD. The CDR3 length is 17 residues. V dropped 0 bases and J dropped 1 base, with 14 bases sitting between them. CDR3 sequence reads: CAISESGGGKRTDTQYF. The CDR3 DNA reads TGTGCCATCAGTGAGTCGGGCGGCGGGAAGCGCACAGATACGCAGTATTTT.

J is TRBJ1-1 and V is TRBV2, with a tentative D call TRBD1 (6 bases). Trimming removed 6 bases at V and 12 bases at J, with 17 bases between. The CDR3 contains 12 residues. In germline, CDR1 is SNHLY, CDR2 FYNNEI. CDR3 sequence: CASRAPKGETFF. In DNA, the CDR3 is TGTGCCAGCAGGGCCCCCAAGGGGGAGACTTTCTTT.

This chain links TRBV9 with TRBJ2-5; tentative D call: TRBD2 (5 bases). This CDR3 spans 13 amino acids. Germline lookup yields CDR1 SGDLS and CDR2 YYNGEE. V lost 0 bases to trimming and J lost 5 bases, with 8 bases between them. CDR3 loop: CASSVDWEETQYF. In DNA form, the CDR3 reads TGTGCCAGCAGCGTAGATTGGGAGGAGACCCAGTACTTC.

Regarding this clone: A junction boundary mismatches the germline segment, possibly from a read error. The chain has TRBV3-1 (or the pseudogene TRBV3-2) and TRBJ1-2, with D perhaps matching TRBD1 (5 bases). Germline assignment: CDR1 LGHDT and CDR2 YNNKEL (reference sequence). The CDR3 sequence is 14 residues long. The CDR3 sequence: CASTQSGGLSGYTF. The DNA for the CDR3 is TGTGCCAGCACCCAAAGTGGGGGACTCTCTGGCTACACCTTC.

V gene TRBV18 combines with J gene TRBJ2-2, with TRBD2 identical over 12 bases. The CDR3 totals 18 residues. Germline CDR1 is KGHSH and CDR2 is LQKENI. V was pared by 4 bases and J by 5 bases, with 11 bases of the junction left unmatched. The CDR3 reads CASSQTLAGGSWTGELFF. The CDR3 DNA reads as TGTGCCAGCTCACAGACACTAGCGGGAGGTTCATGGACCGGGGAGCTGTTTTTT. The entire variable domain, with the rest obtained from reference TRBV18 and TRBJ2-2, is as follows: NAGVMQNPRHLVRRRGQEARLRCSPMKGHSHVYWYRQLPEEGLKFMVYLQKENIIDESGMPKERFSAEFPKEGPSILRIQQVVRGDSAAYFCASSQTLAGGSWTGELFFGEGSRLTVL.

The chain carries TRBV10-3 and TRBJ2-3; 10 bases are shared with TRBD1. Germline assignment: CDR1 ENHRY and CDR2 SYGVKD. The CDR3 is 14 amino acids. The ends lost 8 bases at V and 4 bases at J; junction bases unmatched: 6. The CDR3 sequence: CAIGRQGAPDTQYF. For the CDR3, the DNA is TGTGCCATCGGACGACAGGGGGCTCCAGATACGCAGTATTTT.

The chain recombines TRBV19 with TRBJ1-1; a possible D gene is TRBD1 (5 bases). Per germline, CDR1 LNHDA and CDR2 SQIVND (reference sequence). This CDR3 spans 13 amino acids. Deletions cut 3 bases from V and 4 bases from J, with 9 bases between. The DNA for the CDR3 is TGTGCCAGTAGTATCAGGGATGTCACTGAAGCTTTCTTT. It specifies CASSIRDVTEAFF. The entire variable domain, with the rest obtained from reference TRBV19 and TRBJ1-1, is as follows: DGGITQSPKYLFRKEGQNVTLSCEQNLNHDAMYWYRQDPGQGLRLIYYSQIVNDFQKGDIAEGYSVSREKKESFPLTVTSAQKNPTAFYLCASSIRDVTEAFFGQGTRLTVV.

The V gene is TRBV11-2, the J gene TRBJ2-1; TRBD2 matches 9 bases. CDR3 length: 17 residues. CDR1 and CDR2 from the germline V gene are SGHAT and FQNNGV. V lost 5 bases to trimming and J lost 4 bases; unmatched junction nucleotides: 12. This CDR3 reads CASSPGRGGQNYNEQFF. In DNA form, the CDR3 reads TGTGCCAGCAGCCCCGGGCGGGGGGGACAGAATTACAATGAGCAGTTCTTC.

The rearrangement links TRBV11-3 to TRBJ2-1, with 7 bases lining up with TRBD2. The length of the CDR3 is 14 residues. Germline trimming cut 5 bases from V and 4 bases from J; bases unmatched to any gene: 5. Per germline, CDR1 SGHNT and CDR2 YENEEA. CDR3: CASSVGEGYNEQFF. The CDR3 bases are TGTGCCAGCAGCGTGGGGGAGGGGTACAATGAGCAGTTCTTC.